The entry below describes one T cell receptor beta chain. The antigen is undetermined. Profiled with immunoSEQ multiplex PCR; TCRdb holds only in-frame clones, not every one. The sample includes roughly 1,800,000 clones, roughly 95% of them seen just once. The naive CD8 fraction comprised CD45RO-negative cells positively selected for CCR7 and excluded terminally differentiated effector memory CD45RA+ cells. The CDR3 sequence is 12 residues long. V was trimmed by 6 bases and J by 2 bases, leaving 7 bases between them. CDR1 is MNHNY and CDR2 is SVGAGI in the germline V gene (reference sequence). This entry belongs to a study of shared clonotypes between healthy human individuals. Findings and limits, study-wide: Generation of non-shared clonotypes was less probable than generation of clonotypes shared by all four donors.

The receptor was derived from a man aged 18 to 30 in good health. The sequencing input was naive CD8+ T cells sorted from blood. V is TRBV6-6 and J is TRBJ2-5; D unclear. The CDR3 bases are TGTGCCAGCAGCTCGTTACAAGAGACCCAGTACTTC. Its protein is CASSSLQETQYF.